The next 9 T cell receptor beta chains were all read from a single sample in a study of blood T cell repertoires in COVID-19. Some clones are missing from TCRdb's copy, which holds only in-frame ones; the method was immunoSEQ multiplex PCR. Of approximately 180,000 clones in the sample, roughly 88% are singletons; the top ten hold approximately 9.8%. The sequenced sample consisted of peripheral blood. Receptors originate from a woman of 80 years or more with acute or convalescent COVID-19.

The J gene is TRBJ2-5, the V gene TRBV19; TRBD2 matches 10 bases. CDR3 size: 15 residues. The ends lost 1 base at V and 3 bases at J; junction bases unmatched: 2. CDR1 and CDR2 (germline): LNHDA, SQIVND (reference sequence). The CDR3, as DNA: TGTGCCAGTAGTATAGGGCTAGCGGGGGAAGAGACCCAGTACTTC. It yields the protein CASSIGLAGEETQYF. Looking up the rest from reference TRBV19 and TRBJ2-5 gives the full variable domain: DGGITQSPKYLFRKEGQNVTLSCEQNLNHDAMYWYRQDPGQGLRLIYYSQIVNDFQKGDIAEGYSVSREKKESFPLTVTSAQKNPTAFYLCASSIGLAGEETQYFGPGTRLLVL.

V gene TRBV27 combines with J gene TRBJ2-3; 8 positions match TRBD2. V shed 8 bases and J 0 bases; nucleotides not matched to a gene: 7. The CDR3 has 15 amino acids. From germline, CDR1 is MNHEY and CDR2 SMNVEV (reference sequence). CDR3 in amino acids: CASGRTSPSTDTQYF. In DNA, the CDR3 is TGTGCCAGCGGGAGGACTAGCCCTAGCACAGATACGCAGTATTTT.

This chain uses TRBV15 with TRBJ2-3; tentatively, D is TRBD2 (5 bases). Germline V gene sequence: CDR1 LNHNV, CDR2 YYDKDF (reference sequence). The CDR3 is 15 amino acids. Trimming cost V 1 base and J 4 bases, with 12 bases left between them. CDR3 DNA: TGTGCCACCAGCAGAGCCCTTACGGGGTCAGATACGCAGTATTTT. Its translation is CATSRALTGSDTQYF.

The rearrangement links TRBV9 to TRBJ2-7, with no clear D. CDR3 length: 14 amino acids. V was cut by 0 bases and J by 2 bases, with 9 bases left in between. Germline-derived CDR1 and CDR2 are SGDLS and YYNGEE. The CDR3 is CASSVGAGTYEQYF. As DNA, the CDR3 is TGTGCCAGCAGCGTAGGGGCAGGAACCTACGAGCAGTACTTC. The variable domain in full, completed from reference TRBV9 and TRBJ2-7, reads DSGVTQTPKHLITATGQRVTLRCSPRSGDLSVYWYQQSLDQGLQFLIQYYNGEERAKGNILERFSAQQFPDLHSELNLSSLELGDSALYFCASSVGAGTYEQYFGPGTRLTVT.

The CDR3: CASLRQGGAVDTQYF. The DNA for the CDR3 is TGTGCCAGCCTTAGACAGGGGGGGGCCGTAGATACGCAGTATTTT. The rearrangement links TRBV7-2 to TRBJ2-3; 9 positions match TRBD1. The CDR3 sequence is 15 residues long. Looked up from germline, CDR1 is SGHTA and CDR2 is FQGNSA. Germline trimming cut 8 bases from V and 5 bases from J; bases unmatched to any gene: 11.

This clone is categorized as medium-sized (0.01 to 0.1%). The chain links TRBV4-1 to TRBJ1-1; D remains unclear. V was clipped by 4 bases and J by 1 base, with 10 bases between them. In germline, CDR1 is MGHRA, CDR2 YSYEKL. The length of the CDR3 is 14 residues. The CDR3 nucleotides read TGCGCCAGCAGCCTGGCAGATTGGAACACTGAAGCTTTCTTT. Translation: CASSLADWNTEAFF.

The chain carries TRBV12-3 or TRBV12-4 and TRBJ2-1, with D possibly matching TRBD2 (5 bases). The CDR3 is 12 amino acids. The germline V and J ends were trimmed by 3 bases and 10 bases, with 10 bases remaining between them. DNA for the CDR3: TGTGCCAGCAGTTTGGGTCGAGGGGAGCAGTTCTTC. It specifies CASSLGRGEQFF.

The CDR3 nucleotides read TGTGCCAGCAGCCCCTTGTACCCGGACAGCTATGGCTACACCTTC. Amino acids: CASSPLYPDSYGYTF. The chain employs TRBV7-9 and TRBJ1-2; tentatively, D is TRBD1 (6 bases). There are 15 residues in the CDR3. In germline, CDR1 is SEHNR, CDR2 FQNEAQ (reference sequence). The V and J ends lost 5 bases and 4 bases respectively, with 17 bases between them.

V is TRBV29-1 and J is TRBJ1-1; no firm D call. Germline CDR1 SQVTM, CDR2 ANQGSEA. This CDR3 is built from 11 residues. V was clipped by 6 bases and J by 6 bases, with 11 bases between them. The CDR3 spells CSVAQRAEAFF. CDR3 in DNA: TGCAGCGTCGCTCAACGGGCTGAAGCTTTCTTT.